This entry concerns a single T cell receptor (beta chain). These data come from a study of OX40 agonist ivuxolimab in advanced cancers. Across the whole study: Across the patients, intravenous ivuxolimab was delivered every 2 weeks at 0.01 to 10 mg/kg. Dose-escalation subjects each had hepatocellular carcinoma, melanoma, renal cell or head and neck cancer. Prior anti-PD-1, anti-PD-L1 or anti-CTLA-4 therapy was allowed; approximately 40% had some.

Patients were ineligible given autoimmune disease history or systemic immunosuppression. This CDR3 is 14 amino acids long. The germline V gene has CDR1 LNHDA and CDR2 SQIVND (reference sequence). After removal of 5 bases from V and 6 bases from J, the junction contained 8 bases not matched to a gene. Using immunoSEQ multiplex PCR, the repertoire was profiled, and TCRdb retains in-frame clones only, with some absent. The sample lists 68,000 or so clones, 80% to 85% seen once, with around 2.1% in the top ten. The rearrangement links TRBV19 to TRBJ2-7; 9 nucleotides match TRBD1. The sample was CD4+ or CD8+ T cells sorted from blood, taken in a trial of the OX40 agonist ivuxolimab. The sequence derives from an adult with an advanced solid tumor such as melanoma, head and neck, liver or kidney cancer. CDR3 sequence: CASSFGTGMSEQYF. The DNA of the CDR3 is TGTGCCAGTAGTTTCGGGACAGGGATGAGCGAGCAGTACTTC.